These 2 T cell receptor beta chains were sequenced from one sample in a study of shared clonotypes between healthy human individuals. Profiling relied on immunoSEQ multiplex PCR, and the TCRdb table lists in-frame clones only, not all of them. This sample has roughly 2.2 million clones, with just under 95% found just once. Sequencing input: naive CD4+ T cells from PBMCs. The subset is: CD45RA+ positively selected. Source of these receptors: a man younger than 30 in good health. Some clones in this sample may be carry-over from other donors' samples.

This clone was seen once. The J gene is TRBJ1-3, the V gene TRBV10-3, with 8 bases lining up with TRBD1. There are 16 residues in the CDR3. CDR1 ENHRY and CDR2 SYGVKD come from the germline V gene. Germline trimming cut 5 bases from V and 2 bases from J; bases unmatched to any gene: 8. As DNA, the CDR3 is TGTGCCATCAGTCGCTCCTCGGACAGGGCTGGAAACACCATATATTTT. It encodes CAISRSSDRAGNTIYF.

V usage is TRBV2 and J usage is TRBJ2-1, with a weak D call TRBD2 (6 bases). Trimming took off 4 bases at V and 6 bases at J, with 16 bases between the two ends. The germline V gene has CDR1 SNHLY and CDR2 FYNNEI. The CDR3 is made up of 15 amino acids. The DNA of the CDR3 is TGTGCCAGCAGTGTGGGCAGGGCGGGGCCCAATGAGCAGTTCTTC. As protein: CASSVGRAGPNEQFF.